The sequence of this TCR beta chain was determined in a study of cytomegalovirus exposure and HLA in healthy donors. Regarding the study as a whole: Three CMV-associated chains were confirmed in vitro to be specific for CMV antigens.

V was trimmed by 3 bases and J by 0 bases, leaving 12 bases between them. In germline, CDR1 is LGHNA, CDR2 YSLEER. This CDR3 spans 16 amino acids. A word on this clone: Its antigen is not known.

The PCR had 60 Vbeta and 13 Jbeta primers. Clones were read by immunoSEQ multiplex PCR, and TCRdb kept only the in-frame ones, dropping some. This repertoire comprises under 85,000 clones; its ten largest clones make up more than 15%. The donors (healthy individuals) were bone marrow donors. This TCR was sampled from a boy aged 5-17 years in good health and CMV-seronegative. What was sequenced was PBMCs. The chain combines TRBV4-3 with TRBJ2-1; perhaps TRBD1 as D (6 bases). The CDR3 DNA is TGCGCCAGCAGCCATCAAGGGGGAAGCTCCTACAATGAGCAGTTCTTC. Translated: CASSHQGGSSYNEQFF.